This is a list of T cell receptor beta chains from one sample in a study of T cell responses to AZD1222 COVID-19 vaccine. Profiling relied on immunoSEQ multiplex PCR, and the TCRdb table lists in-frame clones only, not all of them. In the table there are around 150,000 clones, roughly 92% of which are singletons. The sample consisted of peripheral blood, taken on day 0 of AZD1222 vaccination. All receptors come from an adult in good health. The CDR3 runs from the conserved cysteine through the conserved F or W. The order of the fields is V gene, J gene, D gene, CDR3 protein, CDR3 DNA. A D gene is named only where the DNA matches it firmly.

TRBV19	TRBJ1-1	NA	CASSIHRDWPEAFF	TGTGCCAGTAGTATTCACAGGGATTGGCCTGAAGCTTTCTTT
TRBV7-9	TRBJ1-3	NA	CASIRSRVRGNTIYF	TGTGCCAGCATCCGAAGTAGGGTACGAGGAAACACCATATATTTT
TRBV10-3	TRBJ2-7	NA	CAISESAYEQYF	TGTGCCATCAGTGAGTCTGCCTACGAGCAGTACTTC
TRBV5-1	TRBJ1-1	NA	CASSWDLNTEAFF	TGCGCCAGCAGCTGGGATTTAAACACTGAAGCTTTCTTT
TRBV12-3/TRBV12-4	TRBJ1-5	NA	CASSLAGIQPQHF	TGTGCCAGCAGTTTAGCTGGCATTCAGCCCCAGCATTTT
TRBV29-1	TRBJ2-5	TRBD2	CSVVGSGWGETQYF	TGCAGCGTTGTGGGTAGCGGGTGGGGAGAGACCCAGTACTTC
TRBV9	TRBJ1-6	NA	CASSPQAGSDSPLHF	TGTGCCAGCAGCCCCCAGGCGGGGTCGGATTCACCCCTCCACTTT
TRBV2	TRBJ1-5	TRBD1	CASKRDRAENQPQHF	TGTGCCAGCAAACGGGACAGGGCAGAAAATCAGCCCCAGCATTTT
TRBV10-3	TRBJ1-1	NA	CATGAGGRTEAFF	TGTGCCACCGGGGCGGGGGGGCGAACTGAAGCTTTCTTT
TRBV7-2	TRBJ2-5	NA	CASSRPGPQETQYF	TGTGCCAGCAGTCGGCCGGGCCCCCAAGAGACCCAGTACTTC
TRBV7-9	TRBJ1-6	NA	CASSLPPYSYNSPLHF	TGTGCCAGCAGCTTACCCCCCTACTCCTATAATTCACCCCTCCACTTT